This T cell receptor (beta chain) comes out of a study of T cell responses to AZD1222 COVID-19 vaccine. This clone was found a few times. Profiling relied on immunoSEQ multiplex PCR, and the TCRdb table lists in-frame clones only, not all of them. The table records 150,000 to 200,000 clones, over 85% of them present only once. With 0 bases clipped from V and 3 bases from J, the junction kept 8 bases outside the gene matches. Germline CDR1 LNHNV, CDR2 YYDKDF (reference sequence). CDR3 length: 17 residues. The specimen comprised peripheral blood, sampled on day 0 of AZD1222 vaccination. The gene calls are TRBV15 and TRBJ1-5; 7 bases match TRBD1. This TCR was recovered from an adult in good health. CDR3 sequence: CATSRDPGGTANQPQHF. CDR3 coding DNA: TGTGCCACCAGCAGAGATCCAGGAGGGACAGCCAATCAGCCCCAGCATTTT.